Included here is one TCR beta chain sequence, with context. Its antigen remains unknown. Vbeta (60) and Jbeta (13) primers were used in the PCR. The assay was immunoSEQ multiplex PCR, and TCRdb's table has in-frame clones only and misses some. The table lists about 170,000 clones, 77% of them singletons. The sample is drawn from a study of cytomegalovirus exposure and HLA in healthy donors. Study outcomes and limitations: Later analysis suggested most CMV-associated TCR beta chains were HLA-restricted. Some highly shared sequence variants likely arose as a pipeline artifact.

CDR3 length: 14 residues. Per the germline V gene, CDR1 is SEHNR and CDR2 is FQNEAQ (reference sequence). V dropped 4 bases and J dropped 1 base, with 8 bases sitting between them. This chain uses TRBV7-9 with TRBJ1-5; D is perhaps TRBD1 (5 bases). This receptor was identified in a woman aged 25 to 39 in good health and CMV-seropositive. The sequenced sample was PBMCs. The CDR3 spells CASSSGGSNQPQHF. As DNA, the CDR3 is TGTGCCAGCAGCTCGGGGGGGAGCAATCAGCCCCAGCATTTT.